These T cell receptor beta chains were read from a single sample in a study of Graves' ophthalmopathy and Graves' hyperthyroidism. TCRdb independently ran MiXCR on the multiplex PCR reads; one entry per CDR3 protein. The sample has about 740,000 distinct CDR3 sequences, 40% seen once. Sequencing input: peripheral blood. These receptors all stem from an adult man with Graves' ophthalmopathy. The CDR3 runs from the conserved cysteine through the conserved F or W. D genes are given only for firm matches. Size is omitted from some rows. Given values are once, few, many or a class for expanded clones.

CDR3 protein: CASSYPLGRAGDTEAFF
CDR3 DNA: TGTGCCAGCAGTTACCCCCTGGGCAGGGCCGGGGACACTGAAGCTTTCTTT
D gene: NA
V gene: TRBV12-3/TRBV12-4
J gene: TRBJ1-1
clone size: NA
CDR3 length: 17

CDR3 protein: CASSQGTAVEAFF
CDR3 DNA: TGCGCCAGCAGCCAAGGGACAGCCGTTGAAGCTTTCTTT
D gene: NA
V gene: TRBV4-1
J gene: TRBJ1-1
clone size: NA
CDR3 length: 13

CDR3 protein: CASSVEQYF
CDR3 DNA: TGTGCCAGCAGTGTAGAGCAGTACTTC
D gene: NA
V gene: TRBV10-1
J gene: TRBJ2-7
clone size: NA
CDR3 length: 9

CDR3 protein: CASSSVSTEKLFF
CDR3 DNA: TGTGCCAGCAGCTCGGTTAGTACTGAAAAACTGTTTTTT
D gene: NA
V gene: TRBV9
J gene: TRBJ1-4
clone size: few
CDR3 length: 13

CDR3 protein: CASSPNVGVTGELFF
CDR3 DNA: TGTGCCAGCTCACCAAACGTCGGGGTGACCGGGGAGCTGTTTTTT
D gene: NA
V gene: TRBV25-1
J gene: TRBJ2-2
clone size: NA
CDR3 length: 15

CDR3 protein: CASDGGQVETQYF
CDR3 DNA: TGTGCCAGCGACGGGGGACAGGTGGAGACCCAGTACTTC
D gene: TRBD1
V gene: TRBV2
J gene: TRBJ2-5
clone size: many
CDR3 length: 13

CDR3 protein: CASSGDLGGTQYF
CDR3 DNA: TGTGCCAGCAGCGGGGACCTCGGGGGGACCCAGTACTTC
D gene: NA
V gene: TRBV12-3/TRBV12-4
J gene: TRBJ2-5
clone size: NA
CDR3 length: 13

CDR3 protein: CASSSTAGQGNSPLHF
CDR3 DNA: TGTGCCAGCAGCTCCACCGCGGGACAGGGTAATTCACCCCTCCACTTT
D gene: TRBD1
V gene: TRBV7-9
J gene: TRBJ1-6
clone size: NA
CDR3 length: 16

CDR3 protein: CASSRDHPGEQYF
CDR3 DNA: TGCGCCAGCAGCCGGGACCACCCGGGGGAGCAGTACTTC
D gene: NA
V gene: TRBV10-1
J gene: TRBJ2-7
clone size: many
CDR3 length: 13

CDR3 protein: CASSLTSGGQETRYF
CDR3 DNA: TGTGCCAGCAGCCTCACTAGCGGGGGACAAGAGACCCGGTACTTC
D gene: TRBD2
V gene: TRBV11-2
J gene: TRBJ2-5
clone size: NA
CDR3 length: 15

CDR3 protein: CATSDSSRQASNQPQHF
CDR3 DNA: TGTGCCACCAGTGATTCCTCACGACAGGCCAGCAATCAGCCCCAGCATTTT
D gene: NA
V gene: TRBV24-1
J gene: TRBJ1-5
clone size: many
CDR3 length: 17

CDR3 protein: CASSVAVGNGEKLFF
CDR3 DNA: TGTGCCAGCAGCGTAGCTGTGGGGAACGGTGAAAAACTGTTTTTT
D gene: NA
V gene: TRBV9
J gene: TRBJ1-4
clone size: NA
CDR3 length: 15

CDR3 protein: CASSSPRGRYEQYF
CDR3 DNA: TGTGCCAGCAGCTCACCTAGAGGTCGGTACGAGCAGTACTTC
D gene: NA
V gene: TRBV12-3/TRBV12-4
J gene: TRBJ2-7
clone size: few
CDR3 length: 14

CDR3 protein: CASSLMAGGTYEQYF
CDR3 DNA: TGTGCCAGCAGCTTAATGGCGGGGGGTACCTACGAGCAGTACTTC
D gene: TRBD2
V gene: TRBV2
J gene: TRBJ2-7
clone size: few
CDR3 length: 15

CDR3 protein: CASSASGQISGNTIYF
CDR3 DNA: TGTGCCAGCAGCGCTTCGGGACAGATCTCTGGAAACACCATATATTTT
D gene: TRBD1
V gene: TRBV2
J gene: TRBJ1-3
clone size: few
CDR3 length: 16

CDR3 protein: CASSPEFGGMEPMNTEAFF
CDR3 DNA: TGTGCCAGCTCACCAGAGTTTGGGGGGATGGAACCCATGAACACTGAAGCTTTCTTT
D gene: NA
V gene: TRBV2
J gene: TRBJ1-1
clone size: NA
CDR3 length: 19

CDR3 protein: CASSLKSGSNYGYTF
CDR3 DNA: TGTGCCAGCAGCTTGAAGTCAGGATCTAACTATGGCTACACCTTC
D gene: NA
V gene: TRBV11-2
J gene: TRBJ1-2
clone size: few
CDR3 length: 15

CDR3 protein: CASSLGRVEQYF
CDR3 DNA: TGTGCCAGCAGCTTGGGAAGGGTCGAGCAGTACTTC
D gene: NA
V gene: TRBV2
J gene: TRBJ2-7
clone size: few
CDR3 length: 12

CDR3 protein: CASSVAGQTNTGELFF
CDR3 DNA: TGTGCCAGCAGCGTAGCCGGACAGACGAACACCGGGGAGCTGTTTTTT
D gene: NA
V gene: TRBV25-1
J gene: TRBJ2-2
clone size: NA
CDR3 length: 16

CDR3 protein: CASSQKQHPFMNTEAFF
CDR3 DNA: TGTGCCAGCAGCCAAAAACAACACCCGTTCATGAACACTGAAGCTTTCTTT
D gene: NA
V gene: TRBV7-3
J gene: TRBJ1-1
clone size: few
CDR3 length: 17

CDR3 protein: CASTTLGGLEQYF
CDR3 DNA: TGTGCCAGCACAACCCTGGGGGGCCTCGAGCAGTACTTC
D gene: NA
V gene: TRBV6-5
J gene: TRBJ2-7
clone size: few
CDR3 length: 13

CDR3 protein: CSLQGSSYEQYF
CDR3 DNA: TGCAGCCTACAGGGTTCGTCGTACGAGCAGTACTTC
D gene: NA
V gene: TRBV29-1
J gene: TRBJ2-7
clone size: NA
CDR3 length: 12

CDR3 protein: CASSRLGPYEQYF
CDR3 DNA: TGTGCCAGCAGCCGTTTGGGGCCCTACGAGCAGTACTTC
D gene: NA
V gene: TRBV12-3/TRBV12-4
J gene: TRBJ2-7
clone size: few
CDR3 length: 13

CDR3 protein: CASSWEGREQFF
CDR3 DNA: TGTGCCAGCAGCTGGGAGGGCCGTGAGCAGTTCTTC
D gene: TRBD2
V gene: TRBV7-2
J gene: TRBJ2-1
clone size: few
CDR3 length: 12

CDR3 protein: CASSLAARDSNQPQHF
CDR3 DNA: TGTGCCAGCAGTTTAGCGGCCAGGGATAGCAATCAGCCCCAGCATTTT
D gene: NA
V gene: TRBV12-3/TRBV12-4
J gene: TRBJ1-5
clone size: few
CDR3 length: 16

CDR3 protein: CASRGSDTYNSPLHF
CDR3 DNA: TGTGCCAGCCGGGGATCGGATACCTATAATTCACCCCTCCACTTT
D gene: NA
V gene: TRBV2
J gene: TRBJ1-6
clone size: many
CDR3 length: 15

CDR3 protein: CASSVGGGQYF
CDR3 DNA: TGTGCCAGCAGCGTAGGGGGTGGGCAGTACTTC
D gene: NA
V gene: TRBV9
J gene: TRBJ2-7
clone size: once
CDR3 length: 11

CDR3 protein: CASSLALIPGQETQYF
CDR3 DNA: TGTGCCAGCAGCTTAGCGCTAATTCCGGGACAAGAGACCCAGTACTTC
D gene: NA
V gene: TRBV7-2
J gene: TRBJ2-5
clone size: NA
CDR3 length: 16

CDR3 protein: CASSPIDRSYEQYF
CDR3 DNA: TGTGCCAGCAGTCCCATCGACAGATCCTACGAGCAGTACTTC
D gene: NA
V gene: TRBV6-5
J gene: TRBJ2-7
clone size: few
CDR3 length: 14

CDR3 protein: CASSEARTGEQKLVF
CDR3 DNA: TGTGCCAGCAGTGAAGCCAGGACAGGAGAGCAAAAACTGGTTTTT
D gene: TRBD1
V gene: TRBV25-1
J gene: TRBJ1-4
clone size: NA
CDR3 length: 15

CDR3 protein: CASSLGGGVVEKLFF
CDR3 DNA: TGTGCCAGCAGTTTAGGGGGGGGAGTTGTTGAAAAACTGTTTTTT
D gene: NA
V gene: TRBV12-3/TRBV12-4
J gene: TRBJ1-4
clone size: NA
CDR3 length: 15

CDR3 protein: CASSTGLGNTIYF
CDR3 DNA: TGTGCCAGTAGTACCGGACTCGGAAACACCATATATTTT
D gene: NA
V gene: TRBV19
J gene: TRBJ1-3
clone size: many
CDR3 length: 13

CDR3 protein: CASSWGNGQGATEAFF
CDR3 DNA: TGTGCCAGCAGTTGGGGTAATGGACAGGGTGCGACTGAAGCTTTCTTT
D gene: TRBD1
V gene: TRBV5-6
J gene: TRBJ1-1
clone size: NA
CDR3 length: 16

CDR3 protein: CASSSTADTQYF
CDR3 DNA: TGTGCCAGCAGTTCGACGGCAGATACGCAGTATTTT
D gene: NA
V gene: TRBV12-3/TRBV12-4
J gene: TRBJ2-3
clone size: NA
CDR3 length: 12

CDR3 protein: CASSRGFANTGELFF
CDR3 DNA: TGTGCCAGTTCCCGGGGGTTCGCGAACACCGGGGAGCTGTTTTTT
D gene: NA
V gene: TRBV19
J gene: TRBJ2-2
clone size: NA
CDR3 length: 15

CDR3 protein: CATSDLVSETQYF
CDR3 DNA: TGTGCCACCAGTGATTTGGTGTCCGAGACCCAGTACTTC
D gene: NA
V gene: TRBV24-1
J gene: TRBJ2-5
clone size: many
CDR3 length: 13

CDR3 protein: CASSQGGIMAEQYF
CDR3 DNA: TGCGCCAGCAGCCAAGGGGGCATAATGGCCGAGCAGTACTTC
D gene: TRBD1
V gene: TRBV10-1
J gene: TRBJ2-7
clone size: NA
CDR3 length: 14

CDR3 protein: CASSLAVRELFF
CDR3 DNA: TGTGCCAGCAGCTTAGCGGTCAGGGAGCTGTTTTTT
D gene: NA
V gene: TRBV7-9
J gene: TRBJ2-2
clone size: NA
CDR3 length: 12

CDR3 protein: CASSPSGYSYEQYF
CDR3 DNA: TGTGCCAGCAGCCCGTCGGGATACTCCTACGAGCAGTACTTC
D gene: NA
V gene: TRBV11-1
J gene: TRBJ2-7
clone size: NA
CDR3 length: 14

CDR3 protein: CSAMRSGHGYTF
CDR3 DNA: TGCAGCGCCATGAGGTCGGGGCATGGCTACACCTTC
D gene: NA
V gene: TRBV29-1
J gene: TRBJ1-2
clone size: many
CDR3 length: 12

CDR3 protein: CASSYSGVNVLTF
CDR3 DNA: TGTGCCAGCAGCTACTCGGGGGTCAACGTCCTGACTTTC
D gene: NA
V gene: TRBV3-1
J gene: TRBJ2-6
clone size: NA
CDR3 length: 13

CDR3 protein: CASSLGQGYFEQYF
CDR3 DNA: TGTGCCAGCAGCCTGGGACAGGGGTACTTCGAGCAGTACTTC
D gene: TRBD1
V gene: TRBV7-2
J gene: TRBJ2-7
clone size: few
CDR3 length: 14